The T cell receptor (beta chain) under discussion was sequenced for a study of cytomegalovirus exposure and HLA in healthy donors. Study as a whole: A subsequent analysis reported that the 95 to 150 validation repertoires were produced on the same platform that had also been used for the 600 to 800 first-cohort repertoires.

With regard to this clone: The antigen remains unidentified.

There are 12 residues in the CDR3. Trimming cost V 3 bases and J 1 base, with 3 bases left between them. CDR1 SGDLS and CDR2 YYNGEE come from the germline V gene. Study-level results: According to a later analysis, TCR clusters from the first cohort tended to co-occur in the 100 to 150 validation repertoires.

Sequencing was performed with immunoSEQ multiplex PCR; in TCRdb, only in-frame clones are kept and a portion is missing. The sample has 57,000 or so clones, approximately 96% seen once. The sequenced sample was PBMCs. The receptor comes from a man between 18 and 35 years old in good health and CMV-seronegative. The chain uses TRBV9 and TRBJ2-3; no clear D. In DNA, the CDR3 is TGTGCCAGCAGCGGCGGCACAGATACGCAGTATTTT. Translation: CASSGGTDTQYF.